This T cell receptor beta chain was obtained from a study of PD-1 blockade in classical Hodgkin lymphoma. Study-wide findings and caveats: By C4D1 there was a significant rise in CD4+ TCR diversity but not in CD8+ TCR diversity.

Sample time point: cycle 4 day 1 (C4D1), after 5 to 7 weeks of nivolumab. There was relapse after autologous stem cell transplantation in every patient, and there was variation in brentuximab vedotin exposure. About this clone: Its cognate antigen is unknown.

The table came from immunoSEQ multiplex PCR; TCRdb's copy has only in-frame clones and leaves some out. The profile shows tens of thousands of clones, approximately 80% of them singletons. The V end was cut by 5 bases, the J end by 6 bases, with 14 bases between. Germline-derived CDR1 and CDR2 are SGHTA and FQGNSA. The CDR3 covers 14 residues. The chain uses TRBV7-2 and TRBJ2-1; D may be TRBD2 (6 bases). Source: peripheral blood mononuclear cells (PBMCs), taken before the fourth cycle of nivolumab. The sequence was collected from a human donor with classical Hodgkin lymphoma. In nucleotides, the CDR3 is TGTGCCAGCAGCGGGATACTAGCTTCCAATGAGCAGTTCTTC. This encodes CASSGILASNEQFF.